This TCR beta chain was sequenced during a study of T cells after yellow fever vaccination. Each CDR3 protein gets one entry after TCRdb re-called the 5' RACE reads with MiXCR. The sample has about 160,000 distinct CDR3 sequences; 6% to 7.5% are singletons. In the case of this clonotype: Its antigen is still unknown.

CDR1 is SGHTA, CDR2 FQGNSA, per germline. The V gene end was trimmed by 7 bases and the J gene end by 7 bases; junction bases not matched to a gene: 12. There are 15 residues in the CDR3. Study-level results: Some clonotypes, a small share, were shared between CD4 and CD8 compartments. Boosting was followed by the reappearance of most primary-vaccination clones (approximately 97% CD4, about 90% CD8).

Sequenced material: CD4+ T cells sorted from PBMCs, taken roughly 5 days after the first yellow fever vaccination. V is TRBV7-2 and J is TRBJ2-1, with 8 positions matching TRBD1. This receptor was identified in a man aged 18-30 years who received the YFV17D yellow fever vaccine. CDR3 bases: TGTGCCAGCACCGAGGCCCCAGGGGGCAGGAATGAGCAGTTCTTC. This gives the protein CASTEAPGGRNEQFF.